The rows below give T cell receptor beta chains drawn from one sample of a study of blood T cell repertoires in COVID-19. Method: immunoSEQ multiplex PCR; TCRdb's copy keeps in-frame clones and lacks some. The sample includes 250,000 to 300,000 clones, around 89% of them seen just once. What was sequenced was peripheral blood. These receptor sequences come from an older woman with acute or convalescent COVID-19. The CDR3 runs from the conserved cysteine through the conserved F or W. D genes are given only for firm matches. Expanded clones are given a class, and other clones once, few, many or no size at all.

j_call clone_size d_call v_call cdr3_aa cdr3_nt
TRBJ1-1 . TRBD1 TRBV10-3 CATRPGQGGTEAFF TGTGCCACCCGCCCGGGACAGGGGGGTACTGAAGCTTTCTTT
TRBJ1-6 . TRBD1 TRBV7-9 CASSLGQENSPLHF TGTGCCAGCAGCTTGGGACAGGAGAATTCACCCCTCCACTTT
TRBJ2-7 few TRBD2 TRBV18 CASSPKTSGSSRQYF TGTGCCAGCTCACCAAAAACTAGCGGGAGTTCTAGGCAGTACTTC
TRBJ1-5 once TRBD1 TRBV2 CASSQGQQAGQPQHF TGTGCCAGCAGTCAGGGACAGCAAGCGGGCCAGCCCCAGCATTTT
TRBJ1-2 . . TRBV5-4 CASSLYSRVGYGYTF TGTGCCAGCAGCTTGTATTCCAGGGTTGGGTATGGCTACACCTTC
TRBJ2-5 . . TRBV7-9 CASSTEGWTGEETQYF TGTGCCAGCAGCACTGAAGGGTGGACTGGGGAAGAGACCCAGTACTTC
TRBJ1-3 few TRBD1 TRBV12-3/TRBV12-4 CASRTGGNTIYF TGTGCCAGCAGGACAGGGGGAAACACCATATATTTT
TRBJ2-1 many TRBD2 TRBV7-9 CAGETSGGNEQFF TGTGCCGGAGAGACTAGCGGGGGCAATGAGCAGTTCTTC
TRBJ2-3 once . TRBV2 CASSEGNTDTQYF TGTGCCAGCAGTGAGGGCAACACAGATACGCAGTATTTT
TRBJ2-7 . TRBD1 TRBV24-1 CATSEPGQGHEQYF TGTGCCACCAGTGAGCCGGGACAGGGCCACGAGCAGTACTTC
TRBJ1-3 few TRBD1 TRBV28 CASSEQGRSGNTIYF TGTGCCAGCAGTGAACAGGGGCGCTCTGGAAACACCATATATTTT
TRBJ1-2 . TRBD1 TRBV9 CASSVGLWDRVDGYTF TGTGCCAGCAGCGTAGGTCTATGGGACAGGGTTGATGGCTACACCTTC
TRBJ2-7 . . TRBV11-1 CASSSYRDEQYF TGTGCCAGCAGCTCCTACAGGGACGAGCAGTACTTC
TRBJ2-1 once . TRBV3-1/TRBV3-2 CASSQVLAGHSYNEQFF TGTGCCAGCAGCCAAGTTTTGGCGGGGCACTCCTACAATGAGCAGTTCTTC
TRBJ1-1 . TRBD1 TRBV29-1 CSALRQGATEAFF TGCAGCGCCCTGCGGCAGGGGGCGACTGAAGCTTTCTTT
TRBJ1-1 . TRBD1 TRBV7-9 CASSLQGALNTEAFF TGTGCCAGCAGCTTACAGGGGGCCCTGAACACTGAAGCTTTCTTT
TRBJ1-1 . TRBD1 TRBV19 CASIDRGGWNTEAFF TGTGCCAGTATTGACAGGGGCGGTTGGAACACTGAAGCTTTCTTT
TRBJ2-4 few TRBD1 TRBV19 CASRDRDLAKNIQYF TGTGCCAGCCGGGACAGGGACCTAGCCAAAAACATTCAGTACTTC
TRBJ2-2 few . TRBV4-3 CASSQIPDWDTGELFF TGCGCCAGCAGCCAAATTCCGGACTGGGACACCGGGGAGCTGTTTTTT
TRBJ2-2 once . TRBV24-1 CATSDQGLWAGELFF TGTGCCACCAGTGACCAGGGATTGTGGGCCGGGGAGCTGTTTTTT
TRBJ2-1 . TRBD1 TRBV7-2 CASRLSGQLASYNEQFF TGTGCCAGCAGGCTCTCGGGACAGCTCGCCTCCTACAATGAGCAGTTCTTC
TRBJ2-3 . . TRBV5-1 CASRGGRSTDTQYF TGCGCCAGCAGGGGCGGGCGAAGCACAGATACGCAGTATTTT